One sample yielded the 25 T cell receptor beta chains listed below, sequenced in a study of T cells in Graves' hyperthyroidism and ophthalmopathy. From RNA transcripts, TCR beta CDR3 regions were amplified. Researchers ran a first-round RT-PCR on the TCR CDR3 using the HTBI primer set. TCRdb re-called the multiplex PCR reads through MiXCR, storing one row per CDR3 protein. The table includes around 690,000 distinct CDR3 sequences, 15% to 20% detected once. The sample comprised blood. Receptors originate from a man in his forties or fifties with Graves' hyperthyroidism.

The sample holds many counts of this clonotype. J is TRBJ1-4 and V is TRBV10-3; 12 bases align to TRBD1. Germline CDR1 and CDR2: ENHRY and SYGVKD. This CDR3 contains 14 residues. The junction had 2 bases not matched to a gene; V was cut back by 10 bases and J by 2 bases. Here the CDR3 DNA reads TGTGCCAGCGGGACAGGGGGCACTAATGAAAAACTGTTTTTT. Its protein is CASGTGGTNEKLFF.

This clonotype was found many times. CDR3 DNA: TGTGCCAGCAGCCTAGCGTTGTGGGAGACCCAGTACTTC. This encodes CASSLALWETQYF. The V gene is TRBV27, the J gene TRBJ2-5; weak D call: TRBD2 (6 bases). The CDR3 spans 13 residues. The germline V gene encodes CDR1 MNHEY and CDR2 SMNVEV (reference sequence). Trimming pared 6 bases from V and 5 bases from J, leaving 13 bases between.

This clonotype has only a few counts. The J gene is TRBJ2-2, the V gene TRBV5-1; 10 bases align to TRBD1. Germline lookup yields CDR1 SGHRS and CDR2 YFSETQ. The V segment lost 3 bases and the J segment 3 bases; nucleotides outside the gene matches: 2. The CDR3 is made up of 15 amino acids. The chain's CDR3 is CASSWGQGYTGELFF. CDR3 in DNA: TGCGCCAGCAGCTGGGGACAGGGGTACACCGGGGAGCTGTTTTTT.

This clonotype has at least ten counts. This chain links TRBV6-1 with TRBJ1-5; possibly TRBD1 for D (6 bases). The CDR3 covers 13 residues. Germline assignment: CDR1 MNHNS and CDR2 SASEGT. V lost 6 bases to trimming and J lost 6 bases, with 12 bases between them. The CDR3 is CASRTGLGQPQHF. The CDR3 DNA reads TGTGCCAGCAGAACAGGGTTGGGTCAGCCCCAGCATTTT.

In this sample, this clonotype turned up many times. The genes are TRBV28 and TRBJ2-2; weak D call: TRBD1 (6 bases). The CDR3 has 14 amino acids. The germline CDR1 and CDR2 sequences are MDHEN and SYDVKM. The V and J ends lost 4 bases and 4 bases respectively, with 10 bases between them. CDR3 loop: CASSSGQLTGELFF. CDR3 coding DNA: TGTGCCAGCAGTTCAGGACAGCTCACCGGGGAGCTGTTTTTT.

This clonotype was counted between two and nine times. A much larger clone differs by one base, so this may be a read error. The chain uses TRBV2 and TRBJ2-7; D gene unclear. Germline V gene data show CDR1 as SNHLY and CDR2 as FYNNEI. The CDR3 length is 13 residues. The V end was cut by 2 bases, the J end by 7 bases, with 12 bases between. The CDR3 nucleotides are TGTGCCAGCAGTGAAAGCAAGGCTCGAGAGCAGTACTTC. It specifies CASSESKAREQYF.

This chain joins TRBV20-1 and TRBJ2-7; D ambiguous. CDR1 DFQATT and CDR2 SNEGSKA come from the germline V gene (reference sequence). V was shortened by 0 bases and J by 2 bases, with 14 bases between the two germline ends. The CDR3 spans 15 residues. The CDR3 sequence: CSARENPATPYEQYF. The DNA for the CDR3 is TGCAGTGCTAGAGAAAATCCAGCGACCCCCTACGAGCAGTACTTC.

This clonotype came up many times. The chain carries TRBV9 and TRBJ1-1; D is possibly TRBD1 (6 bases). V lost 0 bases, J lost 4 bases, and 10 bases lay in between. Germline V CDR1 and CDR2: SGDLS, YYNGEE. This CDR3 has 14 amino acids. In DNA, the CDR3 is TGTGCCAGCAGCGTAGGGGGGCTTGGCACTGAAGCTTTCTTT. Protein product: CASSVGGLGTEAFF.

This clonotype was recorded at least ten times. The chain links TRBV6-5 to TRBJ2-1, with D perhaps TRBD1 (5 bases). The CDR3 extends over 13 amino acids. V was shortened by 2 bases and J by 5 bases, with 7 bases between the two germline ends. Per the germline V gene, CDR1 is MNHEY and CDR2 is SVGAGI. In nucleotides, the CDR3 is TGTGCCAGCAGTTACATGACAGACAATGAGCAGTTCTTC. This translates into CASSYMTDNEQFF.

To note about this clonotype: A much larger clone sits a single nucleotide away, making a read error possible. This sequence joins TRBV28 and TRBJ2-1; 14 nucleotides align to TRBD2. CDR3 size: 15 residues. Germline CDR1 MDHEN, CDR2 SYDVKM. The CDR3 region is CAGSLGTSGRVEQFF. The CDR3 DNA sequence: TGTGCCGGCAGTTTAGGGACTAGCGGGAGAGTTGAGCAGTTCTTC.

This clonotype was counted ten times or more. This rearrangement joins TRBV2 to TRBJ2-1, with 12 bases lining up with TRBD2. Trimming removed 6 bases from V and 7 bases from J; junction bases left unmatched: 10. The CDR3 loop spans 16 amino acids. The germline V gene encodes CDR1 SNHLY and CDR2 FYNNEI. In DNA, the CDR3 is TGTGCCAGCAGGGAGAGACTAGCGGGAGTGGGGAATGAGCAGTTCTTC. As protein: CASRERLAGVGNEQFF. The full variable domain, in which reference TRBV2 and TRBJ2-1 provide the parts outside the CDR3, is EPEVTQTPSHQVTQMGQEVILRCVPISNHLYFYWYRQILGQKVEFLVSFYNNEISEKSEIFDDQFSVERPDGSNFTLKIRSTKLEDSAMYFCASRERLAGVGNEQFFGPGTRLTVL.

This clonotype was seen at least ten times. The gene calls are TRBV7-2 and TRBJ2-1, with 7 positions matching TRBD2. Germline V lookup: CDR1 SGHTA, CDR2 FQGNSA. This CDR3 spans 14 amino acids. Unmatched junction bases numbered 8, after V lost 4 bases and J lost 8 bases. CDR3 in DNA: TGTGCCAGCAGCTGGGGGGGATCATTAGATGAGCAGTTCTTC. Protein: CASSWGGSLDEQFF.

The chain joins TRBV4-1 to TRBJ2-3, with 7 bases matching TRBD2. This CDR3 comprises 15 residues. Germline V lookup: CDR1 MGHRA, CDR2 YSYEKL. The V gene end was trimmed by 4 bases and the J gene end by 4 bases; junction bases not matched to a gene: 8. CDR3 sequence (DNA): TGCGCCAGCAGCCGAGCTAGCGGAGGGGCAGATACGCAGTATTTT. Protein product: CASSRASGGADTQYF.

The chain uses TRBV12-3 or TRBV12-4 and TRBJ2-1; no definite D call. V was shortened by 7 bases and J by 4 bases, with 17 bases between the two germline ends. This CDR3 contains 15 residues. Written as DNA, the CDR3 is TGTGCCAGCACCCCCAAGGGAAGGGTATACAATGAGCAGTTCTTC. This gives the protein CASTPKGRVYNEQFF.

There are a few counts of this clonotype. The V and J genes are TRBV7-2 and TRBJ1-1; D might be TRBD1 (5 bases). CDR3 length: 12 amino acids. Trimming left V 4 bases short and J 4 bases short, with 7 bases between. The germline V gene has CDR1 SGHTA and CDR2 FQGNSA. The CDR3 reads CASSWDRTEAFF. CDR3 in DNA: TGTGCCAGCAGCTGGGACCGCACTGAAGCTTTCTTT.

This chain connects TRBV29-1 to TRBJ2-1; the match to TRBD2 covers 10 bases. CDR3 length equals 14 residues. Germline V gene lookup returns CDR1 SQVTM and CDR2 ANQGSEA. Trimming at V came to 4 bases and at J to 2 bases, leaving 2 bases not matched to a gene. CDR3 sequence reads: CSVGTSGAYNEQFF. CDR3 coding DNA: TGCAGCGTTGGGACTAGCGGAGCCTACAATGAGCAGTTCTTC.

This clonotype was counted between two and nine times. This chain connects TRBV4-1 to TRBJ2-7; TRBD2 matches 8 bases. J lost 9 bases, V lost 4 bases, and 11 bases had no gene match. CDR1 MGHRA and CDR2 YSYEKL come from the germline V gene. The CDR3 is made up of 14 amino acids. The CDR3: CASSPLTSAWVQYF. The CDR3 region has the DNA TGCGCCAGCAGCCCACTGACTAGCGCTTGGGTGCAGTACTTC.

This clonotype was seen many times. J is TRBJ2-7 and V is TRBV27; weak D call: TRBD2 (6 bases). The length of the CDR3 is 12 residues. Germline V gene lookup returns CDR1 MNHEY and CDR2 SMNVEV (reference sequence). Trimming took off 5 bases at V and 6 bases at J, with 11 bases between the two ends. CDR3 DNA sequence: TGTGCCAGCAGTCCTCAGGGAGGCGAGCAGTACTTC. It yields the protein CASSPQGGEQYF.

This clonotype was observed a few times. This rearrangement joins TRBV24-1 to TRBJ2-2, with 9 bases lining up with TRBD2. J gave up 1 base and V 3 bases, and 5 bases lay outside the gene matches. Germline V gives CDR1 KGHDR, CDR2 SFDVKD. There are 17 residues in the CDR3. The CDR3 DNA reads TGTGCCACCAGTGATGAGCTAGCGGGATTGAACACCGGGGAGCTGTTTTTT. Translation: CATSDELAGLNTGELFF.

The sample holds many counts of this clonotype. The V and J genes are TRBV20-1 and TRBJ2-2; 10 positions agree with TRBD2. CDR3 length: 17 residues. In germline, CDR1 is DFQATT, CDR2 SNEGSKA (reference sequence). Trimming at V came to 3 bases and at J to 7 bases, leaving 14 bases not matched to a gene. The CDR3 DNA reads TGCAGTGCTAGCTTGTCTAGCGGGAGTCGAATAGGCGGGGAGCTGTTTTTT. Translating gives CSASLSSGSRIGGELFF.

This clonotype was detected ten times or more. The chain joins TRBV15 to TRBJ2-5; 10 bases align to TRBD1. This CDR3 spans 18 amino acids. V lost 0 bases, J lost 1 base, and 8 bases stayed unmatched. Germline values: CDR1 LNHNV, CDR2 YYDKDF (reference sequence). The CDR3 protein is CATSRDITGTGVQETQYF. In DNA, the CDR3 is TGTGCCACCAGCAGAGATATAACCGGGACAGGGGTCCAAGAGACCCAGTACTTC.

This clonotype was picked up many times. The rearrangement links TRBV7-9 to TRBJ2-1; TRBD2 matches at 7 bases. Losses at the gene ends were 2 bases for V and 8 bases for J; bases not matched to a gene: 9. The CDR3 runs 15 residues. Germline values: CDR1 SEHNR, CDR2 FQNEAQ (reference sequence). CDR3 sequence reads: CASSLRSGGLDEQFF. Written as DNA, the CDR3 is TGTGCCAGCAGCTTACGGTCGGGAGGACTTGATGAGCAGTTCTTC.

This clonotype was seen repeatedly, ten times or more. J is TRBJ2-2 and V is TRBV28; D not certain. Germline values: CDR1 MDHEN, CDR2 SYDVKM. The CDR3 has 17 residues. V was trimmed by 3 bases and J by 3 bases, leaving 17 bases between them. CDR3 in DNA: TGTGCCAGCAGTTTTCCAGGATGGGAATTGGACACCGGGGAGCTGTTTTTT. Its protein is CASSFPGWELDTGELFF.

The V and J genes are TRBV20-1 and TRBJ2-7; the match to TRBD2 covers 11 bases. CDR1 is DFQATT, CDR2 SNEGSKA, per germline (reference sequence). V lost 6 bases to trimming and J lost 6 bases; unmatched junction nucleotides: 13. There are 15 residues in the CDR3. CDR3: CSASPASGRILEQYF. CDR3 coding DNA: TGCAGTGCGTCCCCTGCTAGCGGGAGGATCCTCGAGCAGTACTTC.

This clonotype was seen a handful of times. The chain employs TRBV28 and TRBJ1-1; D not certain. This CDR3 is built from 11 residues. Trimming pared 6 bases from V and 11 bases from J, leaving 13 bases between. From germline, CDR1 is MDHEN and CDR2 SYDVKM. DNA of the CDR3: TGTGCCAGCAGCCCCTTCCGGAGGGCTTTCTTT. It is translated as CASSPFRRAFF.